The subject of this entry is one T cell receptor (beta chain). These data are taken from a study of lymphopenia after photon versus proton radiotherapy. The CDR3 totals 13 residues. Trimming cost V 3 bases and J 3 bases, with 9 bases left between them. Per germline, CDR1 SGDLS and CDR2 YYNGEE. Sequenced by immunoSEQ multiplex PCR; TCRdb stores in-frame clones only, minus some. Of about 61,000 clones detected, around 87% appear once; the ten largest clones hold approximately 2.4%. J is TRBJ1-1 and V is TRBV9; D ambiguous. The sequence was obtained from a man aged 40-49 years with gastric cancer. The material was peripheral blood, obtained from a patient treated with photon-based radiotherapy. CDR3 protein: CASSATPDTEAFF. The CDR3 coding sequence is TGTGCCAGCAGCGCGACCCCGGACACTGAAGCTTTCTTT.